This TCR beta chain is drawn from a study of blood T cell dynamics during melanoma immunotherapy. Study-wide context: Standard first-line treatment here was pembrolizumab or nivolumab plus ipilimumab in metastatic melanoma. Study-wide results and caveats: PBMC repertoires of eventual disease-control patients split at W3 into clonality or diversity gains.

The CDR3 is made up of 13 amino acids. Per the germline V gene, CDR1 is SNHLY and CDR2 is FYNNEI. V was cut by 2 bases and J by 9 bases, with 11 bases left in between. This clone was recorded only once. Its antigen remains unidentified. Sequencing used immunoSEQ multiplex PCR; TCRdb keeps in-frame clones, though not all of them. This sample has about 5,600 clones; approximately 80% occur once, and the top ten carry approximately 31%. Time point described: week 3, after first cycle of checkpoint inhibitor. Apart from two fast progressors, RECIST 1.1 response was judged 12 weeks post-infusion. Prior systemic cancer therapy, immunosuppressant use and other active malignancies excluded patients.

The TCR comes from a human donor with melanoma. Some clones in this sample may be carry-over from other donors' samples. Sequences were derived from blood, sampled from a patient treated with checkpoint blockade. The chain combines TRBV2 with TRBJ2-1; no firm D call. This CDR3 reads CASSELALGEQFF. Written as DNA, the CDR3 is TGTGCCAGCAGTGAATTGGCTCTGGGTGAGCAGTTCTTC.